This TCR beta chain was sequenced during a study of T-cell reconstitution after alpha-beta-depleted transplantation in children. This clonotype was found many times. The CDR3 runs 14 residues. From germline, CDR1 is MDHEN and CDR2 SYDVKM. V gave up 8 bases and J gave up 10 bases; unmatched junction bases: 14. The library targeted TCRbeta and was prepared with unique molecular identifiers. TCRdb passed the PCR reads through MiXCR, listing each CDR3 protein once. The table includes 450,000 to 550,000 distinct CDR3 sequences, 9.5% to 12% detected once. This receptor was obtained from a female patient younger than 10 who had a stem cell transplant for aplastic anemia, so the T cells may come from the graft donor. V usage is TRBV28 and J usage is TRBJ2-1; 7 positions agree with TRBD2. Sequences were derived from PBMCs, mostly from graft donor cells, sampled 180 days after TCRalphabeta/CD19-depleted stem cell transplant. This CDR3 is CASEEGTLAGEQFF. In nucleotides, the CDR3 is TGTGCCAGCGAGGAAGGGACTTTAGCGGGCGAGCAGTTCTTC.